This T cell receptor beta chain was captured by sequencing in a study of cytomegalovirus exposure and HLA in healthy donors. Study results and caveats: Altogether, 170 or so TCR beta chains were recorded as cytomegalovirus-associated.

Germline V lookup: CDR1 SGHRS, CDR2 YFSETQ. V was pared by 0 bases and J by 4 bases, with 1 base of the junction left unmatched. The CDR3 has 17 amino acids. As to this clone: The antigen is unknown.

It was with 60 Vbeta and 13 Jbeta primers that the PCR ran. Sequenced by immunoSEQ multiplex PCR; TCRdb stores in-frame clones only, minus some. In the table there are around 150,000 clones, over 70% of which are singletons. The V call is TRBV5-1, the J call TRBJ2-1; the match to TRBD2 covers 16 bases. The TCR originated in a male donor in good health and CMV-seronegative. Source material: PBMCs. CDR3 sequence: CASSLGGLAGGYNEQFF. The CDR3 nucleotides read TGCGCCAGCAGCTTGGGGGGACTAGCGGGAGGGTACAATGAGCAGTTCTTC.